This is a list of T cell receptor beta chains from one sample in a study of T-cell reconstitution after alpha-beta-depleted transplantation in children. A single record per CDR3 protein comes from TCRdb applying MiXCR to the PCR reads. The data contain under 300,000 distinct CDR3 sequences, 11% of them singletons. The specimen was peripheral blood, collected 180 days after TCRalphabeta/CD19-depleted stem cell transplant. Receptors originate from a male patient between 2 and 15 years old who had a stem cell transplant for chronic granulomatous disease, so the T cells may come from the graft donor. The CDR3 runs from the conserved cysteine through the conserved F or W. The D gene is left open where the match is weak. Clone size appears in some rows only: once, few, many, or a class for an expanded clone.

d_gene	v_gene	abundance	j_gene	CDR3aa	CDR3nt
TRBD2	TRBV6-2/TRBV6-3	many	TRBJ2-1	CASSYSGTSGGGRQFF	TGTGCCAGCAGTTATTCCGGGACTAGCGGGGGGGGCCGGCAGTTCTTC
TRBD2	TRBV23-1	many	TRBJ2-3	CASSQPSGRGGRMSTDTQYF	TGCGCCAGCAGTCAACCCAGCGGGCGGGGGGGCCGAATGAGCACAGATACGCAGTATTTT
.	TRBV5-5	many	TRBJ2-7	CASSSRTRTVEQYF	TGTGCCAGCAGCTCCCGGACGCGTACGGTCGAGCAGTACTTC
TRBD2	TRBV20-1	many	TRBJ2-7	CSAVAGAFSYEQYF	TGCAGTGCTGTAGCGGGGGCATTCTCCTACGAGCAGTACTTC
.	TRBV28	many	TRBJ2-7	CASRSRVSDKDYEQYF	TGTGCCAGCAGATCACGCGTTTCTGACAAGGACTACGAGCAGTACTTC
TRBD1	TRBV6-1	many	TRBJ2-3	CASRDRGLETDTQYF	TGTGCCAGCAGAGACAGGGGGCTCGAGACAGATACGCAGTATTTT
TRBD2	TRBV19	.	TRBJ2-7	CASSLGTSGQNYEQYF	TGTGCCAGTAGTCTCGGGACTAGCGGTCAAAACTACGAGCAGTACTTC
TRBD2	TRBV3-1	many	TRBJ2-2	CASSHRSGGAPGELFF	TGTGCCAGCAGCCACCGTAGCGGGGGGGCCCCCGGGGAGCTGTTTTTT
TRBD2	TRBV12-3/TRBV12-4	many	TRBJ2-1	CASSLVPRGGYNEQFF	TGTGCCAGCAGTTTAGTTCCTCGGGGGGGCTACAATGAGCAGTTCTTC
.	TRBV5-1	many	TRBJ2-1	CASSLALFASGSYNEQFF	TGCGCCAGCAGCTTGGCCCTATTCGCGAGCGGCAGTTACAATGAGCAGTTCTTC
.	TRBV4-1	many	TRBJ2-1	CASSGRGGSSYNEQFF	TGCGCCAGCAGCGGCCGAGGTGGGAGCTCCTACAATGAGCAGTTCTTC
.	TRBV5-1	many	TRBJ1-5	CASSLDNQANQPQHF	TGCGCCAGCAGCTTGGATAATCAGGCTAATCAGCCCCAGCATTTT
TRBD2	TRBV20-1	many	TRBJ2-1	CSAKREGGNEQFF	TGCAGTGCTAAGCGGGAGGGTGGGAATGAGCAGTTCTTC
TRBD1	TRBV5-1	many	TRBJ2-7	CASSFFGTGTSLSEQYF	TGCGCCAGCAGCTTTTTTGGGACAGGGACCTCCTTGTCCGAGCAGTACTTC
.	TRBV15	once	TRBJ2-2	CSTSRDQSRTGELFF	TGTTCCACCAGCAGAGATCAGAGTAGGACCGGGGAGCTGTTTTTT
.	TRBV7-9	many	TRBJ2-2	CASSLPFGGRTGELFF	TGTGCCAGCAGCTTACCCTTCGGGGGGCGAACCGGGGAGCTGTTTTTT
TRBD2	TRBV20-1	many	TRBJ2-3	CSARAAGGPDTQYF	TGCAGTGCTAGAGCAGCGGGGGGACCAGATACGCAGTATTTT
.	TRBV7-3	many	TRBJ2-1	CASSSRGSYNEQFF	TGTGCCAGCAGCTCTAGGGGATCCTACAATGAGCAGTTCTTC
TRBD2	TRBV5-4	many	TRBJ2-7	CASSSPSGRGNEQYF	TGTGCCAGCAGCTCCCCTAGCGGGCGCGGAAACGAGCAGTACTTC
.	TRBV7-6	many	TRBJ2-1	CASSFGRGLNEQFF	TGTGCCAGCAGCTTCGGTCGGGGTCTGAATGAGCAGTTCTTC
.	TRBV11-2	many	TRBJ2-7	CASSLGTVPYEQYF	TGTGCCAGCAGCTTAGGAACGGTACCCTACGAGCAGTACTTC
.	TRBV18	many	TRBJ2-7	CASSPHRGAYEQYF	TGTGCCAGCTCACCACATAGGGGGGCCTACGAGCAGTACTTC
TRBD1	TRBV5-5	.	TRBJ1-2	CASSRTGTGGNYGYTF	TGTGCCAGCAGTCGGACCGGGACAGGGGGTAACTATGGCTACACCTTC
.	TRBV27	many	TRBJ1-1	CASSPGQFYMNTEAFF	TGTGCCAGCAGTCCTGGACAGTTTTACATGAACACTGAAGCTTTCTTT
.	TRBV5-8	many	TRBJ2-7	CASSFPALVNLYEQYF	TGTGCCAGCAGCTTCCCGGCCCTAGTAAACCTCTACGAGCAGTACTTC
TRBD2	TRBV27	many	TRBJ2-3	CATTSGRPTDTQYF	TGTGCCACTACTAGCGGGAGGCCGACAGATACGCAGTATTTT